This T cell receptor (beta chain) was sequenced during a study of T-cell memory formation after mild COVID-19. In the study overall: The study found TCR clusters largely donor specific. Study results and caveats: Whether day 37 second-wave clones are SARS-CoV-2-specific was not confirmed. Chiefly within CM and EM were the contracting CD4+ clones; CD8+ ones were within EMRA.

The CDR3 loop spans 18 amino acids. V gave up 5 bases and J gave up 0 bases, with 22 bases separating them. In germline, CDR1 is SGHTA, CDR2 FQGNSA. This clonotype has a handful of counts. The antigen is undetermined. TCR alpha and TCR beta cDNA libraries carrying sample barcodes and UMIs came from 5'RACE with constant-segment primers. TCRdb itself ran the 5' RACE reads through MiXCR, one entry per CDR3 protein. The sample lists 500,000 to 600,000 distinct CDR3 sequences, roughly 17% occurring once. The clonotype originates from an adult woman who had mild COVID-19 (a few samples of this study predate the infection). Cell type and time point are not known. The V gene is TRBV7-2, the J gene TRBJ2-5; no firm D call. Sequencing used PBMCs or a T cell subset sorted from them (not recorded which). In DNA form, the CDR3 reads TGTGCCAGCAGCCTAACCAGCGCCCTCGTACGGTACCAAGAGACCCAGTACTTC. Its translation is CASSLTSALVRYQETQYF.